Sequencing of this TCR beta chain was carried out in a study of a mutant IDH1 vaccine in newly diagnosed glioma. Whole-study context: The earlier regimen, radiotherapy, temozolomide, or both, was most often both.

Sequencing was performed with immunoSEQ multiplex PCR; in TCRdb, only in-frame clones are kept and a portion is missing. The sample has some 51,000 clones, about 74% seen once. The study, taken as a whole, reports: Immune responses induced by vaccination arose in just under 95% of the patients.

A remark on this clone: No antigen is known for it.

Time point here: baseline, week 1 (first vaccination visit). Treatment: pre-vaccination baseline after standard-of-care therapy. Donor tumors were new WHO grade 3 or 4 IDH1-mutant, ATRX-lost astrocytomas. The sequence was collected from a woman in her thirties or forties with glioma. Sequenced material: PBMCs, taken from a glioma patient treated with radiotherapy, temozolomide or both.

The CDR3 DNA sequence: TGTGCCAGCAGCCTGGACAGTTACACCATATATTTT. Protein sequence: CASSLDSYTIYF. V gene TRBV7-2 combines with J gene TRBJ1-3; D possibly corresponds to TRBD1 (6 bases). Trimming cost V 5 bases and J 8 bases, with 10 bases left between them. The CDR3 has 12 residues. Germline CDR1 and CDR2: SGHTA and FQGNSA.